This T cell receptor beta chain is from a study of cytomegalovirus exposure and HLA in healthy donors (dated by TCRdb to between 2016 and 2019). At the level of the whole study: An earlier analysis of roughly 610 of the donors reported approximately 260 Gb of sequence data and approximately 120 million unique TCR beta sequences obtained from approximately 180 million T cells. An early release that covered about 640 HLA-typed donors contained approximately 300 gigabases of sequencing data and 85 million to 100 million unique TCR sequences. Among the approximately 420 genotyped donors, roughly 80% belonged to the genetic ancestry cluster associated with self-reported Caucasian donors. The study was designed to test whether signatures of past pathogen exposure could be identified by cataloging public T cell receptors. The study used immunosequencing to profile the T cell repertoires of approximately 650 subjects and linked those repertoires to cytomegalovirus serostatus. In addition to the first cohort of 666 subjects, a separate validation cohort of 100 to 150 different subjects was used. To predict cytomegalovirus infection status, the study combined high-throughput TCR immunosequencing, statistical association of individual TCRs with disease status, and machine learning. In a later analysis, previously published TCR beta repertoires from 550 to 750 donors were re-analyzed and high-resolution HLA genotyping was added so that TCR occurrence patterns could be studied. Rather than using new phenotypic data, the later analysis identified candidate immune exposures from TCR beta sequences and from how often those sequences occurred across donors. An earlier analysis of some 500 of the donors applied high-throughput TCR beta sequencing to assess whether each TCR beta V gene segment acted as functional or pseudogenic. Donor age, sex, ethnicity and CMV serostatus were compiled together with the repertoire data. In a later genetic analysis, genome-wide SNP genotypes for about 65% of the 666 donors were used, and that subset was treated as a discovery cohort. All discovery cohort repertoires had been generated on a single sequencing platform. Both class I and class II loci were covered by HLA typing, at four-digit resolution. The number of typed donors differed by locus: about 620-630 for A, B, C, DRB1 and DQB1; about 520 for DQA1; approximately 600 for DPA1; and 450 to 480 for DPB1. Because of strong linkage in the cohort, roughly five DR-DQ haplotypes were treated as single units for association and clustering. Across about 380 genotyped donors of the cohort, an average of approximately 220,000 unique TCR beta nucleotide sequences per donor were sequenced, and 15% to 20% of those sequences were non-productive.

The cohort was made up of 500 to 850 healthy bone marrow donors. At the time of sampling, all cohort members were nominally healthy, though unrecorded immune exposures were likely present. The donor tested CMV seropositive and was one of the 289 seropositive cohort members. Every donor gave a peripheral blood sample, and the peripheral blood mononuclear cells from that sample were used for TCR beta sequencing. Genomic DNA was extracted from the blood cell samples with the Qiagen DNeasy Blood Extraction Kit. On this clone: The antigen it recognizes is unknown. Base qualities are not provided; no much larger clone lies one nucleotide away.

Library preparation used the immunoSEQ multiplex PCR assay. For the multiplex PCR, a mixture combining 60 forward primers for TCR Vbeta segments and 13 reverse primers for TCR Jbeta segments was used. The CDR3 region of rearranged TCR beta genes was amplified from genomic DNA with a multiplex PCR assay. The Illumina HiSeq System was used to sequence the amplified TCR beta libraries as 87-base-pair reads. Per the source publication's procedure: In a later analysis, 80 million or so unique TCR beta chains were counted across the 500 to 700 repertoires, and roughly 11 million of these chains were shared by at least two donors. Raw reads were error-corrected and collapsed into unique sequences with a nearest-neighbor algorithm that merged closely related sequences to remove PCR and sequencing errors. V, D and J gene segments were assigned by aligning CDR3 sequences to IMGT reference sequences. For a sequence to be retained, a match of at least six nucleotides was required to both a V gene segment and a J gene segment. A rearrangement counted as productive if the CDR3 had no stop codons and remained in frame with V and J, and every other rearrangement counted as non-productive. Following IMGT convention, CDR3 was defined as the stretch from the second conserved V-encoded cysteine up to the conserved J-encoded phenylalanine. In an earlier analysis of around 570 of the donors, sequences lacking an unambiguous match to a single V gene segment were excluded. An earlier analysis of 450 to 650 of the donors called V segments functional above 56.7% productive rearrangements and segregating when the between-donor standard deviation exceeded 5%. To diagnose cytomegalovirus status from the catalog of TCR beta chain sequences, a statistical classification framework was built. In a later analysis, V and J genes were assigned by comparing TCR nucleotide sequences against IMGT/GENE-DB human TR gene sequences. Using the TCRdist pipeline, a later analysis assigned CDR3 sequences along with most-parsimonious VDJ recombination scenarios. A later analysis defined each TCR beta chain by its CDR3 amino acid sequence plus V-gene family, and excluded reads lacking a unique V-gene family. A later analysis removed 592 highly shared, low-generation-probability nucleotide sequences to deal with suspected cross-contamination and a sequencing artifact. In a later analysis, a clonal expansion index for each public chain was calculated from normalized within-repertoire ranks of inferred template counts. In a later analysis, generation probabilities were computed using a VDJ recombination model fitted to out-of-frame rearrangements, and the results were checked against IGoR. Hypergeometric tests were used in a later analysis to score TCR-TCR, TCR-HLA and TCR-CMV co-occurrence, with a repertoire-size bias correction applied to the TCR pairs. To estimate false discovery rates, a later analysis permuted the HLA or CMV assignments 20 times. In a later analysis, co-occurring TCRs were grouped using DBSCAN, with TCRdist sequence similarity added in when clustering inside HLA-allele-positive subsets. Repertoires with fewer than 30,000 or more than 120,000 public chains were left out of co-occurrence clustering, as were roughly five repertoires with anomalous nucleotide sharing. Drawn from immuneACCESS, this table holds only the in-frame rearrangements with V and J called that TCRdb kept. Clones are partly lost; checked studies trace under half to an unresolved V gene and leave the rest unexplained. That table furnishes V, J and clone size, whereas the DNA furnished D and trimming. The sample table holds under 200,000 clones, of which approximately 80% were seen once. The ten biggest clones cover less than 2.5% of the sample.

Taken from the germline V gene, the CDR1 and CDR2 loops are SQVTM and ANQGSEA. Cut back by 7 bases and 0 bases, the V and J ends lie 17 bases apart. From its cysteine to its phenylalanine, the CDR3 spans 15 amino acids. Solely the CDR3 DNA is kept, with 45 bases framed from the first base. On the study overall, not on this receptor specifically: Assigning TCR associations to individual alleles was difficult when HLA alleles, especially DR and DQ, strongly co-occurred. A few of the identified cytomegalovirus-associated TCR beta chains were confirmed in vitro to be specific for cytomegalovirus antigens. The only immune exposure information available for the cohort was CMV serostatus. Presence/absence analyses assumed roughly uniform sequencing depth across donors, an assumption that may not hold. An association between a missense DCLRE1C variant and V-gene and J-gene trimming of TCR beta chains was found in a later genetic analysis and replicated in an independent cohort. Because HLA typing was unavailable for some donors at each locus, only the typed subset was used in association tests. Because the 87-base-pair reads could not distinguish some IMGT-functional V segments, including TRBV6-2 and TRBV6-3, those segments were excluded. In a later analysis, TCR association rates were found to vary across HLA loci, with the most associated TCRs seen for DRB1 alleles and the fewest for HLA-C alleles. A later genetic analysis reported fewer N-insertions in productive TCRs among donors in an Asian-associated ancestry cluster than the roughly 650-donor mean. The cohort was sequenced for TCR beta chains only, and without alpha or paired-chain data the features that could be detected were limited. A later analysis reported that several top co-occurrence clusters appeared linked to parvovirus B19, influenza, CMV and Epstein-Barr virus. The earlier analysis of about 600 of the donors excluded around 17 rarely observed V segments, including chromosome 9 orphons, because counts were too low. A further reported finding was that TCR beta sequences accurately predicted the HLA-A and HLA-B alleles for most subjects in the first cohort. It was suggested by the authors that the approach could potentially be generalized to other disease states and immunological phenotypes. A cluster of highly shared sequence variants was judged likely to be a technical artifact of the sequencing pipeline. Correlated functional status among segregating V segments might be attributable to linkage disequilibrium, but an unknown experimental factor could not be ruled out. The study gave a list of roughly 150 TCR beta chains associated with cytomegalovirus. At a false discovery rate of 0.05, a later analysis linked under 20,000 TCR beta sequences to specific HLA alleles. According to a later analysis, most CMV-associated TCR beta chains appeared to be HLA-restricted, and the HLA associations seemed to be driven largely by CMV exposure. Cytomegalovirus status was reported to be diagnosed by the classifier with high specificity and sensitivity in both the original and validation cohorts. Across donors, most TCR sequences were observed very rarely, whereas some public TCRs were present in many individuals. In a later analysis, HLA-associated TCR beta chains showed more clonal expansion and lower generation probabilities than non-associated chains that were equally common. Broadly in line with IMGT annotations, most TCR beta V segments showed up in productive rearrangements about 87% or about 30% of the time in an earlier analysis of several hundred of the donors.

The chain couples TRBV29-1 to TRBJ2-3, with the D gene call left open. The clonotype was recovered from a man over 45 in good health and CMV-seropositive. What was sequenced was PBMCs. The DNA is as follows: TGCAGCGCTATCCCGGGTACAACTAGCACAGATACGCAGTATTTT. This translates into CSAIPGTTSTDTQYF.